This TCR beta chain originates from a study of radiotherapy plus CTLA-4 blockade in lung cancer. Study background: Around 19% of enrolled patients responded objectively, and more than 25% had disease control.

Repertoires were generated with immunoSEQ multiplex PCR, while TCRdb's copy carries only in-frame clones and drops some. The sample yields 30,000 to 45,000 clones, 72% seen once. The junction had 10 bases not matched to a gene; V was cut back by 4 bases and J by 9 bases. The CDR3 has 16 amino acids. The germline gives CDR1 SGHTA, CDR2 FQGNSA. Enrolled patients, whose metastatic non-small-cell lung cancer was chemo-refractory, received focal radiation plus CTLA-4 blockade with ipilimumab. With regard to this clone: The target antigen is unknown.

Overall study results and limits: Some TCR clones had been derived from tumors. These clones expanded in peripheral blood after radiotherapy plus ipilimumab.

The TCR originated in a human donor with non-small cell lung cancer who had stable disease on radiotherapy plus ipilimumab. The gene calls are TRBV7-2 and TRBJ2-1; 12 bases align to TRBD2. The sample was peripheral blood, taken from a patient treated with radiotherapy plus ipilimumab. CDR3 DNA sequence: TGTGCCAGCAGCTCCCCTAGCGGGGGGGCTTATATTGAGCAGTTCTTC. Protein product: CASSSPSGGAYIEQFF.